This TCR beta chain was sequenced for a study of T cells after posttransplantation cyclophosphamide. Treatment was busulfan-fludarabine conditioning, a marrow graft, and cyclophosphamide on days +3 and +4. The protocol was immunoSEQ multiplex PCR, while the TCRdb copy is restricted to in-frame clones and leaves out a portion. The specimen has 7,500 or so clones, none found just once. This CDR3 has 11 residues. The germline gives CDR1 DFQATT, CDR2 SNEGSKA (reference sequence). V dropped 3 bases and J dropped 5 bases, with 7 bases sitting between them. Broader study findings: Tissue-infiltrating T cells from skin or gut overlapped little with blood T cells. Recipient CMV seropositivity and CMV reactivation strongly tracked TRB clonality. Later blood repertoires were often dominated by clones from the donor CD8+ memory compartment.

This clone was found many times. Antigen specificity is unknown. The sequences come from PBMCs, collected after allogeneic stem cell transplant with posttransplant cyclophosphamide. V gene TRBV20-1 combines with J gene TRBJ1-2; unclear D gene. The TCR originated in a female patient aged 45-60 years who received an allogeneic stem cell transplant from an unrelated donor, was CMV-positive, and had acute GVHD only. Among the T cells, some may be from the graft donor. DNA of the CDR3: TGCAGTGCTAGCCCCGGGTATGGCTACACCTTC. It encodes CSASPGYGYTF.